The 4 T cell receptor beta chains reported below all come from one sample, sequenced in a study of blood T cell repertoires in COVID-19. Method: immunoSEQ multiplex PCR; TCRdb's copy keeps in-frame clones and lacks some. Of tens of thousands of clones in the sample, roughly 84% were seen once. Sequenced input: peripheral blood. These receptors were taken from a woman aged 55-70 years with acute or convalescent COVID-19.

The rearrangement links TRBV6-5 to TRBJ1-6, with TRBD1 identical over 9 bases. Germline V gene lookup returns CDR1 MNHEY and CDR2 SVGAGI. The CDR3 totals 15 residues. V was clipped by 5 bases and J by 8 bases; unmatched bases: 7. CDR3 in amino acids: CASSHTGGADSPLHF. In DNA form, the CDR3 reads TGTGCCAGCAGTCACACAGGGGGCGCAGATTCACCCCTCCACTTT.

The chain links TRBV5-1 to TRBJ2-5, with 8 bases that match TRBD2. With 1 base clipped from V and 1 base from J, the junction kept 6 bases outside the gene matches. The CDR3 is 16 residues long. Germline lookup yields CDR1 SGHRS and CDR2 YFSETQ. CDR3 sequence: CASSLWRRGAQETQYF. The CDR3 nucleotides are TGCGCCAGCAGCTTGTGGCGGCGGGGGGCCCAAGAGACCCAGTACTTC.

The CDR3 here is CASNSEWGTGQFF. CDR3 DNA sequence: TGTGCCAGTAACTCCGAATGGGGGACAGGGCAGTTCTTC. This sequence joins TRBV19 and TRBJ2-1; 8 bases map to TRBD1. J gave up 12 bases and V 7 bases, and 11 bases lay outside the gene matches. Looked up from germline, CDR1 is LNHDA and CDR2 is SQIVND (reference sequence). The CDR3 runs to 13 residues. Full variable domain (missing parts from reference TRBV19 and TRBJ2-1): DGGITQSPKYLFRKEGQNVTLSCEQNLNHDAMYWYRQDPGQGLRLIYYSQIVNDFQKGDIAEGYSVSREKKESFPLTVTSAQKNPTAFYLCASNSEWGTGQFFGPGTRLTVL.

The chain employs TRBV6-5 and TRBJ2-1; TRBD2 aligns across 11 bases. CDR3 length: 14 residues. Looked up from germline, CDR1 is MNHEY and CDR2 is SVGAGI. J lost 7 bases, V lost 9 bases, and 8 bases had no gene match. In DNA, the CDR3 is TGTGCCAGTAAAAGGGGACTAGCGGTGAATGAGCAGTTCTTC. Encoded protein: CASKRGLAVNEQFF.